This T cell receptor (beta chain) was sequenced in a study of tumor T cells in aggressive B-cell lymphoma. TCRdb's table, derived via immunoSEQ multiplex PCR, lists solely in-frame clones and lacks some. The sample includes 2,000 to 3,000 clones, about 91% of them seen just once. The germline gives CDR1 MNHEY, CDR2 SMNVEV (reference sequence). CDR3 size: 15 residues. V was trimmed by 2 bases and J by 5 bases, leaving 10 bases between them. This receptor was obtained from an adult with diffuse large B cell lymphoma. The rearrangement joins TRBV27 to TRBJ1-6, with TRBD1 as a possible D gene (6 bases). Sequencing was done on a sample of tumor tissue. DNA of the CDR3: TGTGCCAGCAGTTTAGAGGGGGTCGATAATTCACCCCTCCACTTT. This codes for CASSLEGVDNSPLHF.